One and the same sample provided the 23 T cell receptor beta chains below, sequenced in a study of T cells in Graves' hyperthyroidism and ophthalmopathy. Amplification of TCR beta CDR3 regions was performed using RNA transcripts as template. HTBI primers were the set used in a first-round RT-PCR of the TCR CDR3. MiXCR, run by TCRdb on the multiplex PCR reads, gives a single entry per CDR3 protein. The sample contains about 560,000 distinct CDR3 sequences, around 15% of which appear only once. The sample comprised blood. Receptors originate from a woman between 18 and 29 years old with Graves' hyperthyroidism.

This clonotype was detected many times. The rearrangement joins TRBV7-2 to TRBJ2-1, with 8 bases that match TRBD2. The germline gives CDR1 SGHTA, CDR2 FQGNSA. V shed 1 base, J shed 7 bases, and the junction held 6 bases outside the gene matches. The CDR3 loop spans 15 amino acids. The CDR3 protein is CASSLEGLAGNEQFF. Written as DNA, the CDR3 is TGTGCCAGCAGCTTAGAGGGGCTAGCGGGTAATGAGCAGTTCTTC.

Of note for this clonotype: This may stem from a read error, because a much larger clone lies one nucleotide away. The chain recombines TRBV30 with TRBJ2-7, with 7 bases that match TRBD1. Germline loops: CDR1 GTSNPN, CDR2 SVGIG (reference sequence). CDR3 length: 11 amino acids. In DNA form, the CDR3 reads TGTGCCTGGGGGACAGACTACGAGCGGTACTTC. Amino acid sequence: CAWGTDYERYF. Combining the CDR3 with reference TRBV30 and TRBJ2-7 gives the whole variable domain SQTIHQWPATLVQPVGSPLSLECTVEGTSNPNLYWYRQAAGRGLQLLFYSVGIGQISSEVPQNLSASRPQDRQFILSSKKLLLSDSGFYLCAWGTDYERYFGPGTRLTVT.

This clonotype was counted a few times. The chain employs TRBV9 and TRBJ2-2; 7 bases are shared with TRBD2. CDR1 and CDR2 (germline): SGDLS, YYNGEE. The CDR3 is made up of 16 amino acids. Losses at the gene ends were 0 bases for V and 4 bases for J; bases not matched to a gene: 6. The CDR3 loop reads CASSVVAGRGTGELFF. The CDR3 DNA reads TGTGCCAGCAGCGTAGTGGCTGGGAGGGGCACCGGGGAGCTGTTTTTT.

This clonotype was seen a handful of times. The chain joins TRBV7-3 to TRBJ2-2; 9 bases line up with TRBD1. The CDR3 has 17 amino acids. The V gene's germline CDR1 is SGHTA and CDR2 FQGTGA. Unmatched junction bases numbered 8, after V lost 5 bases and J lost 1 base. The CDR3 DNA reads TGTGCCAGCAGCCTGGTTGGGACAGGGATGAACACCGGGGAGCTGTTTTTT. Translating it yields CASSLVGTGMNTGELFF.

CDR3 loop: CASRPLGRLGGGSDEQYF. As DNA, the CDR3 is TGTGCCAGCAGGCCCTTGGGGAGGTTGGGCGGGGGATCGGACGAGCAGTACTTC. The chain combines TRBV7-2 with TRBJ2-7; 7 bases map to TRBD2. CDR1 SGHTA and CDR2 FQGNSA come from the germline V gene. V dropped 6 bases and J dropped 5; count of bases not matched to a gene: 22. This CDR3 has 18 residues.

This clonotype has ten or more counts. The chain has TRBV18 and TRBJ2-5; tentative D call: TRBD1 (6 bases). The V gene's germline CDR1 is KGHSH and CDR2 LQKENI. The CDR3 loop spans 14 amino acids. The germline V and J ends were trimmed by 4 bases and 3 bases, with 12 bases remaining between them. The CDR3 protein is CASSHSTGKETQYF. CDR3 bases: TGTGCCAGCTCACACTCGACAGGCAAAGAGACCCAGTACTTC. The entire variable domain, with the rest obtained from reference TRBV18 and TRBJ2-5, is as follows: NAGVMQNPRHLVRRRGQEARLRCSPMKGHSHVYWYRQLPEEGLKFMVYLQKENIIDESGMPKERFSAEFPKEGPSILRIQQVVRGDSAAYFCASSHSTGKETQYFGPGTRLLVL.

This clonotype was picked up many times. This chain joins TRBV4-2 and TRBJ2-3; TRBD2 matches at 9 bases. After removal of 6 bases from V and 0 bases from J, the junction contained 7 bases not matched to a gene. CDR1 is LGHNA and CDR2 is YNFKEQ in the germline V gene. CDR3 length: 16 amino acids. The CDR3, as DNA: TGTGCCAGCAGTCTACTAGCGGGCTCTAGCACAGATACGCAGTATTTT. Protein: CASSLLAGSSTDTQYF.

The chain has TRBV7-8 and TRBJ2-2; no firm D call. The CDR3 spans 17 residues. CDR1 and CDR2 (germline): SGHVS, FQNEAQ. The V end was cut by 5 bases, the J end by 0 bases, with 16 bases between. In DNA, the CDR3 is TGTGCCAGCAGCGATTACCAGCAGGAGACGAACACCGGGGAGCTGTTTTTT. This gives the protein CASSDYQQETNTGELFF. Combining the CDR3 with reference TRBV7-8 and TRBJ2-2 gives the whole variable domain GAGVSQSPRYKVAKRGQDVALRCDPISGHVSLFWYQQALGQGPEFLTYFQNEAQLDKSGLPSDRFFAERPEGSVSTLKIQRTQQEDSAVYLCASSDYQQETNTGELFFGEGSRLTVL.

This clonotype came up a few times. V and J are TRBV7-2 and TRBJ2-5, with D perhaps TRBD2 (7 bases). The CDR3 runs to 15 residues. Germline CDR1 SGHTA, CDR2 FQGNSA. V dropped 3 bases and J dropped 5 bases, with 16 bases sitting between them. As DNA, the CDR3 is TGTGCCAGCAGCTTTTGGGGGGGCCGCCAGGAGACCCAGTACTTC. Protein: CASSFWGGRQETQYF.

This clonotype was observed many times. The chain recombines TRBV28 with TRBJ2-1, with 7 bases that match TRBD2. The V and J ends lost 8 bases and 0 bases, in that order; junction bases with no gene match: 7. This CDR3 is 15 amino acids long. Per germline, CDR1 MDHEN and CDR2 SYDVKM. CDR3 loop: CASARDYRSYNEQFF. CDR3 nucleotide sequence: TGTGCCAGCGCCCGGGACTACCGCTCCTACAATGAGCAGTTCTTC.

This clonotype was seen at least ten times. The rearrangement links TRBV2 to TRBJ2-1; 11 nucleotides match TRBD1. The CDR3 spans 15 residues. Trimming cost V 7 bases and J 8 bases; bases outside gene matches: 10. The germline CDR1 and CDR2 sequences are SNHLY and FYNNEI. The CDR3 reads CASTWGTGGVDEQFF. In DNA, the CDR3 is TGTGCCAGCACCTGGGGGACAGGGGGAGTGGATGAGCAGTTCTTC.

The sample holds many counts of this clonotype. The chain has TRBV12-3 or TRBV12-4 and TRBJ1-6; 11 bases are shared with TRBD1. The CDR3 extends over 15 amino acids. J lost 10 bases, V lost 5 bases, and 7 bases had no gene match. This chain's CDR3 is CASSTRTGGGSPLHF. The CDR3 bases are TGTGCCAGCAGTACCCGGACAGGGGGCGGATCACCCCTCCACTTT.

At least ten counts were recorded for this clonotype. The chain uses TRBV6-1 and TRBJ2-1; no reliable D call. The ends were cut back, 5 bases at V and 1 base at J, with 6 bases in the middle. The CDR3 totals 13 residues. Germline V gene lookup returns CDR1 MNHNS and CDR2 SASEGT. This CDR3 reads CASSRQSYNEQFF. In DNA, the CDR3 is TGTGCCAGCAGTCGACAATCCTACAATGAGCAGTTCTTC.

This clonotype showed up many times. This rearrangement joins TRBV28 to TRBJ1-5, with a weak D call TRBD1 (5 bases). From germline, CDR1 is MDHEN and CDR2 SYDVKM. The length of the CDR3 is 14 residues. Trimming took off 10 bases at V and 6 bases at J, with 19 bases between the two ends. CDR3 sequence: CATLLSAGGQPQHF. The DNA for the CDR3 is TGTGCCACCCTCCTTTCGGCTGGGGGTCAGCCCCAGCATTTT.

This clonotype turned up a few times. The V gene is TRBV11-2, the J gene TRBJ2-6, with TRBD1 matching 9 bases. V lost 5 bases to trimming and J lost 3 bases; unmatched junction nucleotides: 14. Germline assignment: CDR1 SGHAT and CDR2 FQNNGV. CDR3 length: 19 residues. CDR3 nucleotide sequence: TGTGCCAGCAGCCAAACCCGGAGGACAGGGGTGTTTGGGGCCAACGTCCTGACTTTC. It specifies CASSQTRRTGVFGANVLTF.

This clonotype was observed many times. The chain carries TRBV10-3 and TRBJ2-7; D unresolved. V gave up 0 bases and J gave up 2 bases, with 11 bases separating them. The CDR3 sequence is 15 residues long. Germline CDR1 and CDR2: ENHRY and SYGVKD. CDR3 bases: TGTGCCATCAGTGAGTCTTGGGTACGTCCCTACGAGCAGTACTTC. Translated: CAISESWVRPYEQYF.

This clonotype was seen repeatedly, ten times or more. The chain couples TRBV11-1 to TRBJ1-6, with D hard to call. The length of the CDR3 is 16 residues. Trimming took 0 bases from V and 5 from J, leaving 11 bases between them. Germline V lookup: CDR1 SGHAT, CDR2 FQDESV (reference sequence). The CDR3 DNA sequence: TGTGCCAGCAGCTTAGCGTCGGGGAATAATAATTCACCCCTCCACTTT. Amino acid sequence: CASSLASGNNNSPLHF.

This clonotype was recorded many times. The gene calls are TRBV29-1 and TRBJ2-5, with TRBD2 matching over 7 bases. CDR1 and CDR2 from the germline V gene are SQVTM and ANQGSEA. The CDR3 is 12 amino acids. V shed 2 bases, J shed 4 bases, and the junction held 1 base outside the gene matches. The CDR3 loop reads CSVEWGGETQYF. CDR3 bases: TGCAGCGTTGAATGGGGGGGAGAGACCCAGTACTTC.

This clonotype was seen repeatedly, ten times or more. V and J are TRBV7-2 and TRBJ2-2, with TRBD2 matching 7 bases. Per germline, CDR1 SGHTA and CDR2 FQGNSA. V lost 0 bases, J lost 7 bases, and 8 bases stayed unmatched. The CDR3 is 16 residues long. The CDR3 protein is CASSLAPTSFGGELFF. Written as DNA, the CDR3 is TGTGCCAGCAGCTTAGCACCGACTAGCTTTGGCGGGGAGCTGTTTTTT.

A few counts support this clonotype. The gene calls are TRBV20-1 and TRBJ2-7; D is ambiguous. CDR1 and CDR2 from the germline V gene are DFQATT and SNEGSKA (reference sequence). Trimming took off 0 bases at V and 3 bases at J, with 15 bases between the two ends. The CDR3 totals 15 residues. The CDR3 reads CSARDPFISSYEQYF. Here the CDR3 DNA reads TGCAGTGCTAGAGATCCGTTTATTAGCAGCTACGAGCAGTACTTC.

The chain uses TRBV19 and TRBJ2-1; D tentatively reads TRBD1 or TRBD2 (5 bases each). V lost 6 bases, J lost 12 bases, and 15 bases lay in between. The CDR3 sequence is 12 residues long. CDR1 LNHDA and CDR2 SQIVND come from the germline V gene (reference sequence). The CDR3 coding sequence is TGTGCCAGTAGGACCGGGACCGGTGGGCAGTTCTTC. Its translation: CASRTGTGGQFF.

The chain recombines TRBV24-1 with TRBJ2-7, with D possibly matching TRBD1 (6 bases). The CDR3 has 14 residues. Germline CDR1 and CDR2: KGHDR and SFDVKD. V was pared by 3 bases and J by 2 bases, with 10 bases between. CDR3 in amino acids: CATSDAGVTYEQYF. CDR3 in DNA: TGTGCCACCAGTGATGCAGGGGTAACCTACGAGCAGTACTTC.

The V gene is TRBV27, the J gene TRBJ2-1, with D perhaps being TRBD1 or TRBD2 (6 bases each). CDR1 and CDR2 (germline): MNHEY, SMNVEV (reference sequence). This CDR3 has 16 amino acids. Trimming removed 3 bases from V and 1 base from J, with 13 bases in between. The CDR3 region has the DNA TGTGCCAGCAGTTTTGGGGGGCCGGTTTCCTACAATGAGCAGTTCTTC. It specifies CASSFGGPVSYNEQFF.